This T cell receptor (beta chain) stems from a study of T-cell memory formation after mild COVID-19. Overall study results and limits: Balance between CD4 and CD8 was seen in clones contracting day 15 to 85, and a CD4+ lean was seen in later expanders. Pre-infection memory showed some responding clones, and this suggested that cross-reactive memory joined.

TCRdb reprocessed the 5' RACE reads via MiXCR and lists one record per CDR3 protein. The sample contains over 300,000 distinct CDR3 sequences, more than 20% of which appear only once. This CDR3 is 12 amino acids long. V was clipped by 4 bases and J by 5 bases, with 10 bases between them. Looked up from germline, CDR1 is SGHRS and CDR2 is YFSETQ. In this sample, this clonotype turned up a few times. The antigen remains unidentified. The TCR was taken from a man aged 18 to 29 who had mild COVID-19 (a few samples of this study predate the infection). Cell type and time point are not known. V usage is TRBV5-1 and J usage is TRBJ2-7, with D perhaps TRBD1 (5 bases). Specimen: PBMCs or a T cell subset sorted from them (not recorded which). The CDR3 protein is CASSREGDEQYF. In nucleotides, the CDR3 is TGCGCCAGCAGCCGAGAAGGGGACGAGCAGTACTTC.